Listed below are T cell receptor beta chains from one sample, sequenced in a study of T cells in Graves' hyperthyroidism and ophthalmopathy. TCRdb reprocessed the multiplex PCR reads with MiXCR, giving one entry per CDR3 protein. Of some 400,000 distinct CDR3 sequences listed, approximately 15% are singletons. The sequenced sample was blood. The receptors derive from a woman aged 60-70 years with Graves' hyperthyroidism. Both conserved end residues are part of each CDR3. Each record gives: V gene, clone size, D gene, J gene, CDR3 protein, CDR3 DNA. The D gene is left open where the match is weak. The size entry is marked missing in some rows and otherwise reads once, few, many or a size class.

TRBV14	many	-	TRBJ2-7	CASSLQGIEQYF	TGTGCCAGCAGCCTACAGGGTATCGAGCAGTACTTC
TRBV7-2	-	-	TRBJ2-2	CASSTWTENTGELFF	TGTGCCAGCAGCACGTGGACGGAGAACACCGGGGAGCTGTTTTTT
TRBV19	-	-	TRBJ1-5	CASSIADRFNQPQHF	TGTGCCAGTAGTATAGCAGACAGGTTTAATCAGCCCCAGCATTTT
TRBV4-2	few	-	TRBJ2-7	CASSQDLGSGYEQYF	TGTGCCAGCAGCCAAGATCTTGGTAGCGGCTACGAGCAGTACTTC
TRBV12-3/TRBV12-4	many	-	TRBJ2-1	CASMTPPAYNEQFF	TGTGCCAGCATGACCCCCCCGGCCTACAATGAGCAGTTCTTC
TRBV6-1	many	TRBD2	TRBJ2-3	CASTLSGSGTDTQYF	TGTGCCAGCACCCTTAGCGGGAGTGGCACAGATACGCAGTATTTT
TRBV6-1	-	-	TRBJ1-1	CASSTYGARSTEAFF	TGTGCCAGCAGCACATACGGGGCACGGAGTACTGAAGCTTTCTTT
TRBV5-1	once	TRBD1	TRBJ1-1	CASTPYTGVWTEAFF	TGTGCCAGCACCCCGTACACAGGGGTTTGGACTGAAGCTTTCTTT
TRBV2	many	-	TRBJ2-7	CASSLATSPSYEQYF	TGTGCCAGCAGTCTAGCGACGTCCCCCTCCTACGAGCAGTACTTC
TRBV20-1	many	TRBD1	TRBJ2-1	CSATGTVYNEQFF	TGCAGTGCTACCGGGACAGTGTACAATGAGCAGTTCTTC
TRBV3-1	many	TRBD2	TRBJ2-3	CASSQDPAAGVADTQYF	TGTGCCAGCAGCCAAGACCCTGCAGCGGGAGTGGCAGATACGCAGTATTTT
TRBV20-1	-	-	TRBJ2-7	CSAFVPAAGSVSYEQYF	TGCAGTGCTTTCGTTCCGGCGGCGGGGAGTGTCTCCTACGAGCAGTACTTC
TRBV11-3	many	-	TRBJ1-3	CASSLRPGASGNTIYF	TGTGCCAGCAGCTTACGTCCGGGGGCCTCTGGAAACACCATATATTTT
TRBV11-2	-	TRBD1	TRBJ2-7	CASSQVVGGQGAYEQYF	TGCGCCAGCAGCCAAGTGGTGGGGGGACAGGGGGCCTACGAGCAGTACTTC
TRBV20-1	many	TRBD1	TRBJ1-1	CSAPRTGGYTEAFF	TGCAGTGCTCCCCGGACAGGGGGCTACACTGAAGCTTTCTTT
TRBV27	many	-	TRBJ1-2	CASSMTGTGYTF	TGTGCCAGCAGTATGACAGGCACTGGCTACACCTTC
TRBV18	many	TRBD1	TRBJ2-5	CASSRTGETQYF	TGTGCCAGCTCACGGACAGGGGAGACCCAGTACTTC
TRBV7-2	-	TRBD2	TRBJ2-6	CASSHDWTSGGKGVLTF	TGTGCCAGCAGCCACGATTGGACTAGCGGGGGGAAGGGCGTCCTGACTTTC
TRBV12-3/TRBV12-4	-	TRBD1	TRBJ1-2	CASSTGGYGYTF	TGTGCCAGCAGTACAGGGGGGTATGGCTACACCTTC
TRBV7-2	few	-	TRBJ1-1	CASSQRGGRFTEAFF	TGTGCCAGCAGCCAGCGTGGGGGGCGTTTCACTGAAGCTTTCTTT
TRBV4-2	-	TRBD2	TRBJ2-7	CASSQEGTSVSYEQYF	TGTGCCAGCAGCCAAGAGGGGACTAGCGTCTCCTACGAGCAGTACTTC
TRBV7-9	-	-	TRBJ1-1	CAGTPTAGSGAFF	TGTGCCGGCACCCCGACTGCGGGGTCGGGGGCTTTCTTT
TRBV6-1	-	TRBD2	TRBJ2-3	CASSESGREYTDTQYF	TGTGCCAGCAGTGAATCGGGGCGGGAGTACACAGATACGCAGTATTTT
TRBV18	many	-	TRBJ1-2	CASSSNYGYTF	TGTGCCAGCTCCTCAAACTATGGCTACACCTTC
TRBV12-3/TRBV12-4	many	-	TRBJ2-7	CASSLRFEGYEQYF	TGTGCCAGCAGTTTACGATTCGAGGGATACGAGCAGTACTTC
TRBV4-2	many	TRBD2	TRBJ2-7	CASSQVSGRSYEQYF	TGTGCCAGCAGCCAAGTAAGCGGGAGATCCTACGAGCAGTACTTC
TRBV7-9	-	-	TRBJ2-1	CASSHAPLERHEQFF	TGTGCCAGCAGCCACGCCCCGCTAGAGCGCCATGAGCAGTTCTTC
TRBV28	many	TRBD2	TRBJ2-7	CASSLFSAPGGSSYEQYF	TGTGCCAGCAGTTTATTTTCCGCTCCGGGCGGGAGCTCCTACGAGCAGTACTTC
TRBV28	-	-	TRBJ1-5	CASSEFGGNQPQHF	TGTGCCAGCAGTGAATTCGGGGGGAATCAGCCCCAGCATTTT
TRBV20-1	many	TRBD2	TRBJ2-3	CSAPTSGRPDTQYF	TGCAGTGCGCCGACTAGCGGGAGGCCAGATACGCAGTATTTT
TRBV15	-	-	TRBJ2-2	CATSRPTGRLVTGELFF	TGTGCCACCAGCAGACCGACAGGCAGGCTGGTCACCGGGGAGCTGTTTTTT
TRBV27	many	TRBD1	TRBJ1-1	CASRGQEGAEAFF	TGTGCCAGCAGAGGACAGGAAGGCGCTGAAGCTTTCTTT
TRBV7-2	-	TRBD2	TRBJ2-7	CASSTSALAGAYEQYF	TGTGCCAGCAGCACGTCCGCCCTAGCGGGGGCCTACGAGCAGTACTTC
TRBV6-1	many	-	TRBJ1-1	CASIESAEAFF	TGTGCCAGCATCGAGAGCGCTGAAGCTTTCTTT
TRBV7-9	many	TRBD1	TRBJ1-1	CASSRDRGFGEAFF	TGTGCCAGCAGCCGGGACAGGGGGTTTGGTGAAGCTTTCTTT
TRBV7-2	few	-	TRBJ1-1	CASSSLFYGSEAFF	TGTGCCAGCAGCTCCTTATTTTATGGCAGTGAAGCTTTCTTT
TRBV7-9	many	-	TRBJ2-3	CASSLIAAARGDTQYF	TGTGCCAGCAGCTTAATCGCAGCGGCCCGGGGAGATACGCAGTATTTT
TRBV6-1	-	TRBD2	TRBJ2-7	CASRSRAAGGIYEQYF	TGTGCCAGCAGGTCAAGAGCGGCGGGAGGGATCTACGAGCAGTACTTC
TRBV7-9	-	TRBD1	TRBJ1-2	CASSWTGSNYGYTF	TGTGCCAGCAGCTGGACAGGGTCTAACTATGGCTACACCTTC
TRBV18	many	-	TRBJ1-2	CASSPPSESYGYTF	TGTGCCAGCTCACCACCGTCGGAGAGCTATGGCTACACCTTC
TRBV12-3/TRBV12-4	many	TRBD1	TRBJ1-1	CASRTGFLAFF	TGTGCCAGCAGGACAGGGTTCTTGGCTTTCTTT
TRBV9	many	TRBD1	TRBJ1-1	CASSVDGTGRTEAFF	TGTGCCAGCAGCGTAGACGGGACAGGAAGGACTGAAGCTTTCTTT
TRBV12-3/TRBV12-4	-	TRBD2	TRBJ2-7	CASSPPVGLAGVSYEQYF	TGTGCCAGCTCACCACCGGTGGGCCTAGCGGGAGTCTCCTACGAGCAGTACTTC
TRBV30	many	-	TRBJ1-5	CAWSVQASQPQHF	TGTGCCTGGAGTGTACAAGCCTCACAGCCCCAGCATTTT
TRBV18	many	-	TRBJ2-5	CASSPPSHQETQYF	TGTGCCAGCTCACCACCTTCACACCAAGAGACCCAGTACTTC
TRBV11-1	many	-	TRBJ1-1	CASSFDLNTEAFF	TGTGCCAGCAGCTTCGACCTGAACACTGAAGCTTTCTTT
TRBV6-6	few	-	TRBJ1-1	CASSYDRQGILKAFF	TGTGCCAGCAGTTACGACCGGCAGGGAATCCTGAAAGCTTTCTTT
TRBV25-1	-	TRBD1	TRBJ1-2	CASSELGRGPVGYTF	TGTGCCAGCAGTGAATTGGGCAGGGGGCCGGTTGGCTACACCTTC
TRBV6-2/TRBV6-3	many	TRBD2	TRBJ2-3	CASSYSEAGGPDTQYF	TGTGCCAGCAGTTACTCTGAAGCGGGAGGACCAGATACGCAGTATTTT
TRBV10-3	-	TRBD2	TRBJ2-1	CAIIGGLAGPYNEQFF	TGTGCCATCATTGGGGGACTAGCGGGACCCTACAATGAGCAGTTCTTC
TRBV4-2	-	-	TRBJ1-2	CASSPPAGANTF	TGTGCCAGCAGCCCTCCGGCGGGGGCGAACACCTTC
TRBV11-2	many	TRBD2	TRBJ2-1	CASSLRLAGNNEQFF	TGTGCCAGCAGCTTACGACTAGCGGGGAACAATGAGCAGTTCTTC
TRBV28	few	-	TRBJ1-3	CASTETTVSGNTIYF	TGTGCCAGCACCGAAACGACGGTCTCTGGAAACACCATATATTTT
TRBV28	many	TRBD1	TRBJ1-1	CASSFLGQGAFF	TGTGCCAGCAGTTTTTTGGGACAGGGGGCTTTCTTT
TRBV11-3	many	TRBD2	TRBJ2-5	CASSWSTSGTLGETQYF	TGTGCCAGCAGCTGGTCGACTAGCGGGACTTTGGGAGAGACCCAGTACTTC
TRBV19	few	-	TRBJ1-5	CAVSTGADNQPQHF	TGTGCCGTCTCCACGGGGGCAGACAATCAGCCCCAGCATTTT